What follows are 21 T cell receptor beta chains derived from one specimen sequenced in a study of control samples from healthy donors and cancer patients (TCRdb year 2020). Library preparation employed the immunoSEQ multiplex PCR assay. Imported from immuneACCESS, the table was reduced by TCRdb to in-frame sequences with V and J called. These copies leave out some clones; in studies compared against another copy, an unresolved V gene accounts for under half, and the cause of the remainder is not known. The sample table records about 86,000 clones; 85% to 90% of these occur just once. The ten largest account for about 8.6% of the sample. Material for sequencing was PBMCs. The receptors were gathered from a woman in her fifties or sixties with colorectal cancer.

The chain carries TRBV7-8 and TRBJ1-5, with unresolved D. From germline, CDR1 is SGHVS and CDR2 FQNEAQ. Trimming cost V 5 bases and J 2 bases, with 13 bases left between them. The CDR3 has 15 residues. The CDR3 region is CASSPLPLGNQPQHF. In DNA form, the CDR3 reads TGTGCCAGCAGCCCCCTTCCCCTAGGCAATCAGCCCCAGCATTTT. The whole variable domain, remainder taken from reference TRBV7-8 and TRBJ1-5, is GAGVSQSPRYKVAKRGQDVALRCDPISGHVSLFWYQQALGQGPEFLTYFQNEAQLDKSGLPSDRFFAERPEGSVSTLKIQRTQQEDSAVYLCASSPLPLGNQPQHFGDGTRLSIL.

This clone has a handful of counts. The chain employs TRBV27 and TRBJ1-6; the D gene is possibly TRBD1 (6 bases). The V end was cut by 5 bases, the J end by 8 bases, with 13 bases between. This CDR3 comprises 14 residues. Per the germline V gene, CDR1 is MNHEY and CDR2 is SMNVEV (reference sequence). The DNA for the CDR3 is TGTGCCAGCAGTCTAGGACAGTATCATTCACCCCTCCACTTT. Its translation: CASSLGQYHSPLHF.

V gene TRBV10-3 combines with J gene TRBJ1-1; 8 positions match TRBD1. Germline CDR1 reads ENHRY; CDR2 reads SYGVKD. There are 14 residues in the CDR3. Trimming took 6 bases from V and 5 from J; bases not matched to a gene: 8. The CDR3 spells CAIRPGQGWTEAFF. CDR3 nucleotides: TGTGCCATCAGGCCAGGACAGGGCTGGACTGAAGCTTTCTTT.

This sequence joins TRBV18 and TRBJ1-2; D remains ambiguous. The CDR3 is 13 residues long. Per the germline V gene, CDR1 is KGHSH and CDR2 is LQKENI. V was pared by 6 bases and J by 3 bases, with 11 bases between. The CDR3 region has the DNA TGTGCCAGCTCGCAGTCAAGAGACTATGGCTACACCTTC. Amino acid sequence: CASSQSRDYGYTF.

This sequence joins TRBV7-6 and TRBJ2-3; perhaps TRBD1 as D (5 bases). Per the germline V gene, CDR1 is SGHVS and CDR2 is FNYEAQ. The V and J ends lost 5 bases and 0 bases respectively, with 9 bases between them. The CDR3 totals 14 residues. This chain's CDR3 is CASSAWTSTDTQYF. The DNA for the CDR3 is TGTGCCAGCAGCGCCTGGACAAGCACAGATACGCAGTATTTT.

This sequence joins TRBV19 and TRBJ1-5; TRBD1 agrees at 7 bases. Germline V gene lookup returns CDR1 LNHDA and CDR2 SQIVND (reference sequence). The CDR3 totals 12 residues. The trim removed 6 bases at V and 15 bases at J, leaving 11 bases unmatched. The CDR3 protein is CASRLGTDRPHF. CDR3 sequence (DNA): TGTGCCAGTAGACTGGGGACAGACAGACCGCATTTT.

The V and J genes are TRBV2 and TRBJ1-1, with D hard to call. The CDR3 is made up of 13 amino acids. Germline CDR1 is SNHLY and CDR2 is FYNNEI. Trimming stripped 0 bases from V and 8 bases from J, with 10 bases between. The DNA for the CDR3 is TGTGCCAGCAGTGAAGCCCCCGGGTCCGAAGCTTTCTTT. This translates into CASSEAPGSEAFF.

The DNA for the CDR3 is TGTGCCAGCGCGTGGACAGATCTCTATGGCTACACCTTC. Translating gives CASAWTDLYGYTF. This chain connects TRBV18 to TRBJ1-2; TRBD1 might be the D (6 bases). V was pared by 8 bases and J by 4 bases, with 14 bases between. The CDR3 has 13 residues. Germline loops: CDR1 KGHSH, CDR2 LQKENI.

The CDR3 is CASSEVQGGNSPLHF. CDR3 DNA: TGTGCCAGCAGTGAGGTACAGGGTGGCAATTCACCCCTCCACTTT. The rearrangement links TRBV6-1 to TRBJ1-6; maybe TRBD1 (6 bases). This CDR3 contains 15 residues. Germline-derived CDR1 and CDR2 are MNHNS and SASEGT. V lost 3 bases to trimming and J lost 7 bases, with 13 bases between them.

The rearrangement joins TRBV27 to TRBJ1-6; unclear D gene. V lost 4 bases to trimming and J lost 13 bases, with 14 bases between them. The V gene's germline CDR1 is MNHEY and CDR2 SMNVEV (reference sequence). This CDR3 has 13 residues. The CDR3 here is CASSSVPLWPLHF. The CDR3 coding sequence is TGTGCCAGCAGTTCAGTCCCGCTGTGGCCCCTCCACTTT.

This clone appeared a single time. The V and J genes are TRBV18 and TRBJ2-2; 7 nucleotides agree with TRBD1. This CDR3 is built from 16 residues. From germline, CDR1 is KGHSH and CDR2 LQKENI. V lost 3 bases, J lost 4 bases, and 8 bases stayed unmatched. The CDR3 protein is CASSPDAGGGTGELFF. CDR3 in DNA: TGTGCCAGCTCACCGGACGCAGGGGGTGGCACCGGGGAGCTGTTTTTT.

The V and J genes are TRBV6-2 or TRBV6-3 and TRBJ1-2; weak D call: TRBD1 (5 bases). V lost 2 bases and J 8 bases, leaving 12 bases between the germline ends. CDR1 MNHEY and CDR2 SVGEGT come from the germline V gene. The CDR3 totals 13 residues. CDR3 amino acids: CASSYVSGYGYTF. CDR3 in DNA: TGTGCCAGCAGTTACGTCTCAGGGTACGGCTACACCTTC.

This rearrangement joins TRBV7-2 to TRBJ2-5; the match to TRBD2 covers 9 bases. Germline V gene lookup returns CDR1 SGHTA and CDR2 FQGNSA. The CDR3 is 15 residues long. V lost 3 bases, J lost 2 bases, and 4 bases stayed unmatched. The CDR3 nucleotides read TGTGCCAGCAGCTTGAATAGCGGGGGACAAGAGACCCAGTACTTC. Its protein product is CASSLNSGGQETQYF.

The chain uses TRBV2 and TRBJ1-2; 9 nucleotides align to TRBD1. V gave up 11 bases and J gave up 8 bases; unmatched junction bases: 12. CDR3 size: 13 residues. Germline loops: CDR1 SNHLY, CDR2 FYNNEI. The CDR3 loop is CAGSGTGSLGYTF. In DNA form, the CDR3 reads TGTGCCGGATCCGGGACAGGGAGTTTGGGCTACACCTTC. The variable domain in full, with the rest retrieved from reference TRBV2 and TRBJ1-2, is EPEVTQTPSHQVTQMGQEVILRCVPISNHLYFYWYRQILGQKVEFLVSFYNNEISEKSEIFDDQFSVERPDGSNFTLKIRSTKLEDSAMYFCAGSGTGSLGYTFGSGTRLTVV.

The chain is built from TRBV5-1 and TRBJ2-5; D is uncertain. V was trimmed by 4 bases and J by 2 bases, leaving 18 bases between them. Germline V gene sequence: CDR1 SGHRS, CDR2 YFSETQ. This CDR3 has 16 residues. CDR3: CASSTNGRGIQETQYF. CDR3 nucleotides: TGCGCCAGCAGCACAAATGGACGAGGAATACAAGAGACCCAGTACTTC. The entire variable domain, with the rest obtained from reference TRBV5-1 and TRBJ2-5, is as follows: KAGVTQTPRYLIKTRGQQVTLSCSPISGHRSVSWYQQTPGQGLQFLFEYFSETQRNKGNFPGRFSGRQFSNSRSEMNVSTLELGDSALYLCASSTNGRGIQETQYFGPGTRLLVL.

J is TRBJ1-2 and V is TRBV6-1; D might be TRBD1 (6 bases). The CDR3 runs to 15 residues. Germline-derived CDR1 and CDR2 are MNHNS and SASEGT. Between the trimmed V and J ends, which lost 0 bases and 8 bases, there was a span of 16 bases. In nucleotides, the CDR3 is TGTGCCAGCAGTGAAGCGCTTCAGGGGCCCCGGGGCTACACCTTC. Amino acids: CASSEALQGPRGYTF.

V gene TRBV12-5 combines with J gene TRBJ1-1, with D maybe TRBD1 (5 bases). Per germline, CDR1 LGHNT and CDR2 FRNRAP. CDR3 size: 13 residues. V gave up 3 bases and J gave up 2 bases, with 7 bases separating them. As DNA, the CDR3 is TGTGCTAGTGGTTTCGGGGGAAACACTGAAGCTTTCTTT. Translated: CASGFGGNTEAFF.

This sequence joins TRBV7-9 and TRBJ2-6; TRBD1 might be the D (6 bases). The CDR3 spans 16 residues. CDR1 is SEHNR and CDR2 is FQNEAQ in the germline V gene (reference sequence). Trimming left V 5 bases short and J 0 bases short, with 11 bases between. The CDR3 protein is CASSLGQFSGANVLTF. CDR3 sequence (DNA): TGTGCCAGCAGCCTAGGACAGTTCTCTGGGGCCAACGTCCTGACTTTC. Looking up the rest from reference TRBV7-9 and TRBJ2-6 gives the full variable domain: DTGVSQNPRHKITKRGQNVTFRCDPISEHNRLYWYRQTLGQGPEFLTYFQNEAQLEKSRLLSDRFSAERPKGSFSTLEIQRTEQGDSAMYLCASSLGQFSGANVLTFGAGSRLTVL.

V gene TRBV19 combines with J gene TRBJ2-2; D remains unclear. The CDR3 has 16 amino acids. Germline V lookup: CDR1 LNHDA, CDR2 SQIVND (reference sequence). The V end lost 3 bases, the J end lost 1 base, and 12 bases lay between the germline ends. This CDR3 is CASSMAGGKNTGELFF. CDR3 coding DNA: TGTGCCAGTAGTATGGCCGGTGGGAAGAACACCGGGGAGCTGTTTTTT.

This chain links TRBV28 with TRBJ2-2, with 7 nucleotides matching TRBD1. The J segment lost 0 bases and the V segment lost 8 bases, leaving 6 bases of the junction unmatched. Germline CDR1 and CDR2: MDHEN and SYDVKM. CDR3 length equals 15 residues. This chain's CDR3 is CASRRQGTNTGELFF. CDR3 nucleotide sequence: TGTGCCAGCCGAAGACAGGGCACGAACACCGGGGAGCTGTTTTTT.

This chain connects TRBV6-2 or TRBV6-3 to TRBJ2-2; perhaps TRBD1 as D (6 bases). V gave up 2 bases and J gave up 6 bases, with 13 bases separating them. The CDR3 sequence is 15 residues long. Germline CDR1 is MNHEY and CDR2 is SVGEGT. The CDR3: CASSYVEKGAGELFF. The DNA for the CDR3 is TGTGCCAGCAGTTACGTCGAGAAGGGGGCCGGGGAGCTGTTTTTT.